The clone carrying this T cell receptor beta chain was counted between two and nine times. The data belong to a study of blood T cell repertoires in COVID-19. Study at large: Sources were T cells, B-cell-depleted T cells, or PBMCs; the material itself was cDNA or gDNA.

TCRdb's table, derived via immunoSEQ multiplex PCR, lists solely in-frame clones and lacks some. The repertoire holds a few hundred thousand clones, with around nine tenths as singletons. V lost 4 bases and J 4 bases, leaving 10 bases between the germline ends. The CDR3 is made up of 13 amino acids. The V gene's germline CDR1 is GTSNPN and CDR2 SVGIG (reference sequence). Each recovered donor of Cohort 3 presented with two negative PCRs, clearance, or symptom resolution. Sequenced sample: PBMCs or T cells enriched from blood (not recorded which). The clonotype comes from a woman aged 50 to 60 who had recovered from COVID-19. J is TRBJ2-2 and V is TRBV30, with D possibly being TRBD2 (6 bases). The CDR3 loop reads CAWTGTRTGELFF. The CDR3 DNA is TGTGCCTGGACAGGGACTCGCACCGGGGAGCTGTTTTTT.